The rows below give T cell receptor beta chains drawn from one sample of a study of T-cell memory formation after mild COVID-19. TCRdb reprocessed the 5' RACE reads with MiXCR, giving one entry per CDR3 protein. The sample lists roughly 200,000 distinct CDR3 sequences, around 19% seen once, with 2% to 3% in the top ten. The sequenced sample consisted of PBMCs or a T cell subset sorted from them (not recorded which). All receptors come from an adult woman who had mild COVID-19 (a few samples of this study predate the infection). Cell type and time point are not known. Each CDR3 is given with its conserved first and last residue. Fields, in order: D gene, clone size, J gene, V gene, CDR3 protein, CDR3 DNA. D genes are given only for firm matches. Size is omitted from some rows. Given values are once, few, many or a class for expanded clones.

. . TRBJ1-6 TRBV6-1 CASSEGGITSPLHF TGTGCCAGCAGTGAGGGGGGAATAACTTCACCCCTCCACTTT
. . TRBJ2-1 TRBV7-6 CASSLAVGYNEQFF TGTGCCAGCAGCTTAGCGGTGGGTTACAATGAGCAGTTCTTC
. . TRBJ2-6 TRBV6-5 CASSLSGVSGANVLTF TGTGCCAGCAGTTTGTCGGGGGTCTCTGGGGCCAACGTCCTGACTTTC
. . TRBJ1-2 TRBV9 CASSSRQAYGYTF TGTGCCAGCAGCTCCCGACAGGCCTATGGCTACACCTTC
. . TRBJ1-5 TRBV5-5 CASSQRSTNQPQHF TGTGCCAGCAGCCAGCGGAGTACCAATCAGCCCCAGCATTTT
. . TRBJ2-5 TRBV12-3/TRBV12-4 CASSKNGGGETQYF TGTGCCAGCAGCAAGAACGGGGGAGGAGAGACCCAGTACTTC
. . TRBJ2-7 TRBV4-1 CASSQDPLRSFSYEQYF TGCGCCAGCAGCCAAGATCCCCTCAGGTCCTTCTCCTACGAGCAGTACTTC
TRBD2 . TRBJ2-5 TRBV7-3 CASSLIAGGAGETQYF TGTGCCAGCAGCTTAATCGCCGGGGGGGCCGGAGAGACCCAGTACTTC
. . TRBJ2-2 TRBV5-5 CASSRGPNTGELFF TGTGCCAGCAGCCGGGGACCGAACACCGGGGAGCTGTTTTTT
. . TRBJ2-1 TRBV5-1 CASSPIPGTAERQFF TGCGCCAGCAGCCCCATCCCCGGGACGGCCGAACGGCAGTTCTTC
. few TRBJ1-2 TRBV5-1 CASSLGVEGIGYTF TGCGCCAGCAGCTTGGGGGTTGAGGGAATCGGCTACACCTTC
. many TRBJ2-5 TRBV5-1 CASSFSETQYF TGCGCCAGCAGCTTCTCAGAGACCCAGTACTTC
TRBD1 . TRBJ1-2 TRBV5-1 CASSQLGTGAYGYTF TGCGCCAGCAGCCAATTGGGAACAGGGGCCTATGGCTACACCTTC
. many TRBJ2-7 TRBV3-1 CASSRVGLRSEQYF TGTGCCAGCAGCCGTGTGGGGCTTCGGAGCGAGCAGTACTTC
. few TRBJ2-7 TRBV20-1 CSARDPRGDGAYEQYF TGCAGTGCTAGAGATCCTAGAGGGGACGGGGCATACGAGCAGTACTTC
TRBD1 . TRBJ1-2 TRBV6-5 CASSRDRGGYGYTF TGTGCCAGCAGCCGCGACAGGGGTGGCTATGGCTACACCTTC
. . TRBJ2-7 TRBV18 CASSPSEGEQYF TGTGCCAGCTCACCGAGCGAAGGCGAGCAGTACTTC
. few TRBJ1-2 TRBV12-3/TRBV12-4 CASSFSRLYGYTF TGTGCCAGCAGTTTTTCGAGGCTCTATGGCTACACCTTC
. few TRBJ2-1 TRBV3-1 CASTLGGASGKQFF TGTGCCAGCACCCTAGGGGGGGCTAGCGGAAAGCAGTTCTTC
. many TRBJ2-3 TRBV2 CASSEGNTDTQYF TGTGCCAGCAGTGAAGGAAACACAGATACGCAGTATTTT
TRBD2 . TRBJ2-1 TRBV19 CASSPHRLAVKSSYNEQFF TGTGCCAGTAGTCCTCATCGACTAGCTGTAAAAAGCTCCTACAATGAGCAGTTCTTC
TRBD1 many TRBJ1-4 TRBV18 CASSPLTGGAEKLFF TGTGCCAGCTCACCCCTGACAGGGGGTGCTGAAAAACTGTTTTTT
. . TRBJ1-1 TRBV4-1 CASSQLTGNTEAFF TGCGCCAGCAGCCAATTAACAGGGAACACTGAAGCTTTCTTT
TRBD2 few TRBJ2-3 TRBV12-3/TRBV12-4 CASSLRASGGGRRDTQYF TGTGCCAGCAGTTTGCGGGCTAGCGGGGGGGGCCGGAGGGATACGCAGTATTTT
. . TRBJ1-1 TRBV7-9 CASGLAIVATEAFF TGTGCCAGCGGACTCGCGATAGTGGCGACTGAAGCTTTCTTT
TRBD1 few TRBJ2-7 TRBV7-6 CASSPGQGEGEQYF TGTGCCAGCAGCCCCGGACAGGGAGAGGGCGAGCAGTACTTC
. . TRBJ2-3 TRBV10-3 CATLEGFADTQYF TGTGCCACCCTGGAGGGTTTTGCAGATACGCAGTATTTT
TRBD2 . TRBJ2-7 TRBV12-3/TRBV12-4 CASGLAGGYEQYF TGTGCCAGTGGACTAGCGGGAGGGTACGAGCAGTACTTC
. . TRBJ1-1 TRBV12-3/TRBV12-4 CASSPYAAPFLEAFF TGTGCCAGCAGTCCTTACGCGGCACCCTTCCTTGAAGCTTTCTTT
. few TRBJ2-6 TRBV2 CASRASGANVLTF TGTGCCAGCAGAGCGTCTGGGGCCAACGTCCTGACTTTC
TRBD2 few TRBJ2-7 TRBV7-2 CASSPSLGLAGAHEQYF TGTGCCAGCAGCCCATCCCTGGGACTAGCGGGAGCCCACGAGCAGTACTTC
. few TRBJ1-5 TRBV28 CATQGGGEGNQPQHF TGTGCCACCCAAGGGGGGGGTGAGGGCAATCAGCCCCAGCATTTT
. few TRBJ2-3 TRBV4-2 CASSQVGADTDTQYF TGTGCCAGCAGCCAAGTGGGAGCGGACACAGATACGCAGTATTTT
TRBD1 once TRBJ1-4 TRBV5-1 CASSWDRGREKLFF TGCGCCAGCAGCTGGGACAGGGGGCGGGAAAAACTGTTTTTT
. . TRBJ2-7 TRBV7-2 CASSLRATSYEQYF TGTGCCAGCAGCCTCAGGGCGACCTCCTACGAGCAGTACTTC
. few TRBJ2-7 TRBV5-1 CASSSQVSSYEQYF TGCGCCAGCAGCTCCCAGGTAAGCTCCTACGAGCAGTACTTC
. few TRBJ1-1 TRBV4-1 CASSQEEDTEAFF TGCGCCAGCAGCCAAGAAGAGGACACTGAAGCTTTCTTT
TRBD1 many TRBJ2-7 TRBV19 CASSLRQGARSYEQYF TGTGCCAGTAGTTTACGTCAGGGGGCGAGGTCCTACGAGCAGTACTTC
TRBD1 . TRBJ2-5 TRBV7-9 CASSSRTGGETQYF TGTGCCAGCAGCTCCCGGACAGGCGGGGAGACCCAGTACTTC
TRBD1 few TRBJ1-2 TRBV5-1 CASSLAREGTVNYGYTF TGCGCCAGCAGCTTGGCCCGCGAGGGGACAGTCAACTATGGCTACACCTTC
. few TRBJ1-1 TRBV5-1 CASSRIETEAFF TGCGCCAGCAGCCGGATTGAGACTGAAGCTTTCTTT
. few TRBJ2-1 TRBV7-2 CASTLLPPHRSYNEQFF TGTGCCAGCACCCTCCTCCCTCCGCACAGGTCCTACAATGAGCAGTTCTTC
. . TRBJ1-1 TRBV11-2 CASSLDRANTEAFF TGTGCCAGCAGCTTAGACAGGGCAAACACTGAAGCTTTCTTT